This TCR beta chain was captured in a study of T cell repertoires in MIS-A myocarditis. The CDR3 is 16 residues long. Germline-derived CDR1 and CDR2 are LGHNA and YNFKEQ. V dropped 1 base and J dropped 2 bases, with 15 bases sitting between them. This table comes from immunoSEQ multiplex PCR, and its TCRdb copy is limited to in-frame clones, with some not included. This sample has about 6,600 clones; approximately 80% occur once, and the top ten carry less than 20%. The sequenced sample consisted of right inferior lung lobe tissue obtained at autopsy. This chain uses TRBV4-2 with TRBJ2-7; D is ambiguous. This sequence was found in a man between 18 and 29 years old with fulminant myocarditis from multisystem inflammatory syndrome in adults (MIS-A) after COVID-19. The CDR3 sequence is CASSQVWKVEAYEQYF. The DNA for the CDR3 is TGTGCCAGCAGCCAAGTTTGGAAGGTAGAGGCCTACGAGCAGTACTTC.